This TCR beta chain was observed in a study of long-term antiretroviral therapy in people with HIV. Whole-study findings and limits: In HIV, the repertoires covered a tighter span of CDR3 lengths than in controls. Neither ART adherence, viral resistance nor therapy changes were documented.

Cryopreserved PBMC, at about 0.85-10 million per sample, were present before DNA extraction. About this clone: The antigen is not known.

Samples were assayed with immunoSEQ v3.0 at survey level. Measured with immunoSEQ multiplex PCR; TCRdb has only the in-frame clones, and not every one. Of about 30,000 clones listed, about 85% were seen once; the top ten hold about 7%. Per the germline V gene, CDR1 is SGDLS and CDR2 is YYNGEE. This CDR3 contains 14 residues. Trimming stripped 0 bases from V and 1 base from J, with 6 bases between. The sequence came from a man over 45 with HIV. This chain uses TRBV9 with TRBJ2-3; D remains unclear. This sample comprised unsorted PBMCs, obtained about 5 years before starting antiretroviral therapy. Here the CDR3 reads CASSVDAGTDTQYF. CDR3 DNA sequence: TGTGCCAGCAGCGTAGACGCGGGCACAGATACGCAGTATTTT.